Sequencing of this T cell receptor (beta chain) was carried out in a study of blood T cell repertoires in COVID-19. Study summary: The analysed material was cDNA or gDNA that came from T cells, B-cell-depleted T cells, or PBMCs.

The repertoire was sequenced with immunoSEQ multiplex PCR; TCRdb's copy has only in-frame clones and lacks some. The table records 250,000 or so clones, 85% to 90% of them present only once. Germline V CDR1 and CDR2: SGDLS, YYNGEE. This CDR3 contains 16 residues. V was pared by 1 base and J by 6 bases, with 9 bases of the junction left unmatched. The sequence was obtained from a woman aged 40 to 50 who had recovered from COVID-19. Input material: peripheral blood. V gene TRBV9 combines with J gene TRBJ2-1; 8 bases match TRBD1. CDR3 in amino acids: CASSVRWQGASNEQFF. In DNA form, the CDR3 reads TGTGCCAGCAGCGTACGGTGGCAGGGGGCGTCCAATGAGCAGTTCTTC.